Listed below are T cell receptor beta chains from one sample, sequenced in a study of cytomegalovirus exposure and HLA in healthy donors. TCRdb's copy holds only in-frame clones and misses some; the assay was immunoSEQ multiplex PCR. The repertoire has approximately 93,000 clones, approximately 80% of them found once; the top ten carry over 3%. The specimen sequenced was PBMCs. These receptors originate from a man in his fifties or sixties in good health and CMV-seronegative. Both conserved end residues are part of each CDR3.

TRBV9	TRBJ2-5	CASSPGGVSPTETQYF
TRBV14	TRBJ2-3	CASSQDPGLYSTDTQYF
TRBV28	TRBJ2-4	CASSLNGGSIILAKNIQYF
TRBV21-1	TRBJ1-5	CASSNEDSDQPQHF
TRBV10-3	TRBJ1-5	CAIRDRGDNQPQHF
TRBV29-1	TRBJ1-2	CSVVPGQGSVYGYTF
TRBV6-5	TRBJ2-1	CACKEGGGRNEQFF
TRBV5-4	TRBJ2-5	CASSLEGQGGVGETQYF
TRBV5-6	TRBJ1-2	CASSLVGQGDGYTF
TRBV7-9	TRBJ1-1	CASRGEGTEAFF
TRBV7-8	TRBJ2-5	CASSSRGGETQYF
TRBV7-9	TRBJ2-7	CASSLGGPGEQYF
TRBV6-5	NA	CASSYYRGEQYF
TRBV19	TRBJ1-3	CASSSQGQGNTIYF
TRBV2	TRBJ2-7	CATLGTAYEQYF
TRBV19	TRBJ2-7	CASSDHGSYEQYF
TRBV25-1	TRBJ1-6	CASSAGGGSYNSPLHF
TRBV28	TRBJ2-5	CASSPGSGRWETQYF
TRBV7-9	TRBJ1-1	CSSSPRQNEAFF
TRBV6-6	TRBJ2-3	CASSSLAGSTDTQYF